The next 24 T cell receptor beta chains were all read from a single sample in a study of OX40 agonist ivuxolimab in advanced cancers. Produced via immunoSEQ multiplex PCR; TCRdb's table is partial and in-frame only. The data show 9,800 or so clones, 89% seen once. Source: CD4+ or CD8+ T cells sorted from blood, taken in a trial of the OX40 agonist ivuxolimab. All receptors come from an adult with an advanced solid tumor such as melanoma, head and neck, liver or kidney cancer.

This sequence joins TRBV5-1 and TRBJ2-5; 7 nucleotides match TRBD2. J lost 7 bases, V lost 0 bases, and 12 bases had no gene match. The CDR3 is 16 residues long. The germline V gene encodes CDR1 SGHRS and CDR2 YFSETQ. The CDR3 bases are TGCGCCAGCAGCTTGGGTGCTAGCGGTCCGGGTGGGACCCAGTACTTC. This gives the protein CASSLGASGPGGTQYF.

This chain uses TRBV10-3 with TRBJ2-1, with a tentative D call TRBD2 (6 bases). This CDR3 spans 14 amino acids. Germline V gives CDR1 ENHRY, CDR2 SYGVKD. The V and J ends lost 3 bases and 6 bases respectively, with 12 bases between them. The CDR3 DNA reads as TGTGCCATCAGTGAAACGGGAGCTGGCAATGAGCAGTTCTTC. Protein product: CAISETGAGNEQFF.

The CDR3 is CASSGSTGFGTDTEAFF. DNA for the CDR3: TGTGCCAGCAGCGGATCAACAGGCTTTGGGACAGACACTGAAGCTTTCTTT. This chain links TRBV5-6 with TRBJ1-1; the match to TRBD1 covers 7 bases. V shed 4 bases, J shed 3 bases, and the junction held 15 bases outside the gene matches. The CDR3 runs 17 residues. Germline assignment: CDR1 SGHDT and CDR2 YYEEEE. The variable domain in full, with the rest retrieved from reference TRBV5-6 and TRBJ1-1, is DAGVTQSPTHLIKTRGQQVTLRCSPKSGHDTVSWYQQALGQGPQFIFQYYEEEERQRGNFPDRFSGHQFPNYSSELNVNALLLGDSALYLCASSGSTGFGTDTEAFFGQGTRLTVV.

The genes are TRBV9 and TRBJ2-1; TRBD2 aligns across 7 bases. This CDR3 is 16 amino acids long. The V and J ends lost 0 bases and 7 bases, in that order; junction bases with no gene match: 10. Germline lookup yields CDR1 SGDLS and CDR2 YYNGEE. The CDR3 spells CASSVVPAGTENEQFF. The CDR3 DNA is TGTGCCAGCAGCGTAGTTCCAGCGGGGACCGAAAATGAGCAGTTCTTC.

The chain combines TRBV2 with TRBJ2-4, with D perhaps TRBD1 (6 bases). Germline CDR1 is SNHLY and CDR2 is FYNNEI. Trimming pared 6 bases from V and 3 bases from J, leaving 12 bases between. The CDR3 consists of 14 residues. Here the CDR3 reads CASSAQGVKNIQYF. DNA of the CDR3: TGTGCCAGCAGCGCACAGGGTGTCAAAAACATTCAGTACTTC.

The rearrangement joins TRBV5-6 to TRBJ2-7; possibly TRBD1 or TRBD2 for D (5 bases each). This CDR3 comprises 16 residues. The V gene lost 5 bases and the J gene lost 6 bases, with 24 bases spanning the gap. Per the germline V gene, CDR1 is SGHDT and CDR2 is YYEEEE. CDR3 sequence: CASRSRGAAIWGEQYF. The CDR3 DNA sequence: TGTGCCAGCAGGTCTAGGGGAGCGGCAATTTGGGGCGAGCAGTACTTC.

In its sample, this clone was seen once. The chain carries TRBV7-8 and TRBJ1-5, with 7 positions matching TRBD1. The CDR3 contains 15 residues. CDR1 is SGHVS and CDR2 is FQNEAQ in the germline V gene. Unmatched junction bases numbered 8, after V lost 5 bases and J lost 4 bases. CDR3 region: CASSLRSTGNQPQHF. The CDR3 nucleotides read TGTGCCAGCAGCCTTAGGTCGACAGGGAATCAGCCCCAGCATTTT.

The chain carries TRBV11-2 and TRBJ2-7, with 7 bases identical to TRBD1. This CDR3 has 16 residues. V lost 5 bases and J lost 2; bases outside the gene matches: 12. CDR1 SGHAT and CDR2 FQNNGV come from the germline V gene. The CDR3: CASSRYSGQEPYEQYF. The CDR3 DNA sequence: TGTGCCAGCAGCCGATACTCTGGACAGGAGCCCTACGAGCAGTACTTC.

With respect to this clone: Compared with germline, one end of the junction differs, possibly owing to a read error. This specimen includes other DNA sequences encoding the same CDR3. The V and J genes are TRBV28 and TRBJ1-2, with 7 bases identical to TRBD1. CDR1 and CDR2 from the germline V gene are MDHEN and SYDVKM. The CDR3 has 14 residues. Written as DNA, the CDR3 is TGTGCCAGCAGTACAGGGGATCATATCTATGGCTATACCTTC. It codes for CASSTGDHIYGYTF.

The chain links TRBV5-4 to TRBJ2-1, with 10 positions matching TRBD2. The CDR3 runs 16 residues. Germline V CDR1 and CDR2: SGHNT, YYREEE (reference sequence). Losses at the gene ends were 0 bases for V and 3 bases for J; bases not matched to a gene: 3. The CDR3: CASSLELAGDYNEQFF. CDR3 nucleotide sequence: TGTGCCAGCAGCTTGGAGCTAGCGGGAGACTACAATGAGCAGTTCTTC.

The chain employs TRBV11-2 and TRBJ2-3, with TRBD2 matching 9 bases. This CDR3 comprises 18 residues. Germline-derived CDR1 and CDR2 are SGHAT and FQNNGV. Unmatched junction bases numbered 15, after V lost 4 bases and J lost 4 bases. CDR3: CASSSLNRSGRSSDTQYF. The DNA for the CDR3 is TGTGCCAGCAGCTCCCTGAACCGTAGCGGGAGATCCTCAGATACGCAGTATTTT.

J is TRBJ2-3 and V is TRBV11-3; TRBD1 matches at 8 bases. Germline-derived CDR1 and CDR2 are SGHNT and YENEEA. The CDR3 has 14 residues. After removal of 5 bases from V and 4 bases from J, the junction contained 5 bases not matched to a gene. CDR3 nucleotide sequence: TGTGCCAGCAGCCCAGGACAGGGCGCAGATACGCAGTATTTT. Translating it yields CASSPGQGADTQYF.

The CDR3 sequence: CASSGTGGAGSYEQYF. In DNA, the CDR3 is TGTGCCAGCAGTGGCACGGGGGGGGCGGGCTCCTACGAGCAGTACTTC. The chain couples TRBV27 to TRBJ2-7; 8 nucleotides agree with TRBD2. V dropped 5 bases and J dropped 0; count of bases not matched to a gene: 9. CDR1 and CDR2 from the germline V gene are MNHEY and SMNVEV (reference sequence). The CDR3 length is 16 residues.

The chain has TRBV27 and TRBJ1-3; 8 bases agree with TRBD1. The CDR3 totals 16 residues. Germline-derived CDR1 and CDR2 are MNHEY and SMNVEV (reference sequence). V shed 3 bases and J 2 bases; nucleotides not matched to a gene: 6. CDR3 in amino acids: CASSFPKDRAGNTIYF. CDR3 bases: TGTGCCAGCAGTTTCCCCAAGGACAGGGCTGGAAACACCATATATTTT.

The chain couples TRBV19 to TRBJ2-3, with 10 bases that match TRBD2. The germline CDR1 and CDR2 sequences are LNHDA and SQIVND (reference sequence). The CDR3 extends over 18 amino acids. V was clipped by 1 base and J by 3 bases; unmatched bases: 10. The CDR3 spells CASSIGLAGASGTDTQYF. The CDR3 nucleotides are TGTGCCAGTAGTATAGGACTAGCGGGTGCTTCAGGAACAGATACGCAGTATTTT.

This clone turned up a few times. The CDR3 sequence is CASIGSRGRGSYEQYF. The CDR3 bases are TGTGCCAGTATAGGGTCCCGCGGGAGGGGCTCCTACGAGCAGTACTTC. This chain joins TRBV19 and TRBJ2-7; TRBD2 matches 9 bases. This CDR3 contains 16 residues. The trim removed 7 bases at V and 0 bases at J, leaving 10 bases unmatched. Germline V gene data show CDR1 as LNHDA and CDR2 as SQIVND (reference sequence).

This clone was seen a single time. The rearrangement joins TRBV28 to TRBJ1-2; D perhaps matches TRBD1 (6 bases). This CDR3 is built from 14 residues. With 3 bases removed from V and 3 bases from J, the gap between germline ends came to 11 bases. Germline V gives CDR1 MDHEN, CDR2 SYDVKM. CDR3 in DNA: TGTGCCAGCAGTTTCCAGGGGCCCCACTATGGCTACACCTTC. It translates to CASSFQGPHYGYTF.

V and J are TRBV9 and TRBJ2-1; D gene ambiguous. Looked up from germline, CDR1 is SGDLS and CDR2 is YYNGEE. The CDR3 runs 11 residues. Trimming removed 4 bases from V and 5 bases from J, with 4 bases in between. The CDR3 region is CASSTHNEQFF. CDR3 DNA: TGTGCCAGCAGCACCCACAATGAGCAGTTCTTC.

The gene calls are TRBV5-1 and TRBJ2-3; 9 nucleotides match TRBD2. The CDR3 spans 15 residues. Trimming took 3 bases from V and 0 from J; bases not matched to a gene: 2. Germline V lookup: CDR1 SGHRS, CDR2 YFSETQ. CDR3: CASSSSGTSTDTQYF. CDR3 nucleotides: TGCGCCAGCAGCTCTAGCGGGACTAGCACAGATACGCAGTATTTT.

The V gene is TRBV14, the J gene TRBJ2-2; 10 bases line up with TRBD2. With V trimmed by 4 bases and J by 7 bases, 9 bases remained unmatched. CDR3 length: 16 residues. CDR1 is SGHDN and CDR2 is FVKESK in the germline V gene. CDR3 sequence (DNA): TGTGCCAGCAGCCCTTTTGGACTAGCGGTTAACGGGGAGCTGTTTTTT. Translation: CASSPFGLAVNGELFF.

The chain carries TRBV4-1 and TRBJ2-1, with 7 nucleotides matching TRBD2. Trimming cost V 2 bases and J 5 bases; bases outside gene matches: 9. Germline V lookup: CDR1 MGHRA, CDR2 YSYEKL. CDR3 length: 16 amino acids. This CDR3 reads CASSQPLREFDNEQFF. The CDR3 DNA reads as TGCGCCAGCAGCCAACCCTTGCGGGAGTTTGACAATGAGCAGTTCTTC.

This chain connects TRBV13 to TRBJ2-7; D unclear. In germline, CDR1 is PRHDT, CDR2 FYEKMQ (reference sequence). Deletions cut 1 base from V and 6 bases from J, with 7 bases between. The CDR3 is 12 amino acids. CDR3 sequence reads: CASSLAAIEQYF. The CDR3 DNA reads TGTGCCAGCAGCTTAGCAGCGATCGAGCAGTACTTC. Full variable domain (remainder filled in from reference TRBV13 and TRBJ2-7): AAGVIQSPRHLIKEKRETATLKCYPIPRHDTVYWYQQGPGQDPQFLISFYEKMQSDKGSIPDRFSAQQFSDYHSELNMSSLELGDSALYFCASSLAAIEQYFGPGTRLTVT.

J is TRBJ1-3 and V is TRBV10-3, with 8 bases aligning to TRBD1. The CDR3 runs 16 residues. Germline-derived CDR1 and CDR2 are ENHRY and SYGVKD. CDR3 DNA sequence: TGTGCGAGCCGAGGTGGGGCAGGGGGCGTTGGAAACACCATATATTTT. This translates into CASRGGAGGVGNTIYF.

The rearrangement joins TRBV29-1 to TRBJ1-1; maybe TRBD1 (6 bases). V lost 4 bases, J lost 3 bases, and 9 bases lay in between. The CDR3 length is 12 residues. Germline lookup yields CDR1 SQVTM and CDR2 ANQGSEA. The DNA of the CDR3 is TGCAGCGTTGGACAGGTTTACACTGAAGCTTTCTTT. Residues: CSVGQVYTEAFF.